This T cell receptor (beta chain) appears in the sequencing data of a study of cytotoxic CD8 clonotypes in ibrutinib-treated CLL. With regard to this clone: Its antigen is currently unknown.

Measured with immunoSEQ multiplex PCR; TCRdb has only the in-frame clones, and not every one. This table holds tens of thousands of clones, over 60% found once. Study-level results: In comparison with age-matched healthy donors, baseline clonality was higher and tracked circulating CD8+ T-cell counts. Sustained-remission and progressing patients diverged in sampling times.

This CDR3 region has 15 residues. V dropped 4 bases and J dropped 3; count of bases not matched to a gene: 6. The germline CDR1 and CDR2 sequences are MRHNA and SNTAGT. The TCR sequence derives from a human donor with chronic lymphocytic leukemia. The sample was PBMCs, taken after 12 months of ibrutinib treatment. The chain links TRBV6-4 to TRBJ2-1; TRBD2 matches 7 bases. As DNA, the CDR3 is TGTGCCAGCAGTGGGGCTAGCGGTAACTACAATGAGCAGTTCTTC. Amino acid sequence: CASSGASGNYNEQFF.